The present TCR beta chain was sequenced within a study of blood T cells in healthy people across ages (dated by TCRdb to the mid-2010s). As for the study more broadly: In model experiments, template switching captured about one uniquely barcoded TCR beta cDNA molecule for every two T cells. The study measured age-related changes in TCR beta repertoire diversity using deep sequencing normalized with unique cDNA molecular identifiers. The donors were divided into four age groups: young (average approximately 17 years), middle-aged (about 40), aged (under 70) and long-lived (roughly 82). The study analyzed two additional independent replicas of 1 million unique cDNA reads from the same blood draw for two donors, one aged 18 to 30 and one aged 80 or older.

The junction shows trimming of 3 bases on V and 5 bases on J, and the gene matches do not reach 4 bases of it. Taken from cysteine to phenylalanine, the CDR3 has 15 residues. Solely the CDR3 DNA is kept, with 45 bases framed from the first base. The germline V gene (reference sequence) sets CDR1 to PRHDT and CDR2 to FYEKMQ. The library was generated by 5' RACE. TCRdb lists the instrument as Illumina HiSeq 2500. A second PCR of about 6 to 12 cycles was run with a J-beta primer mix and a sample-barcoded 5' primer. A unique molecular identifier was introduced onto each TCR beta cDNA molecule by a template-switch 5' adaptor carrying 12 random nucleotides. Each sample yielded at least 3 million CDR3-containing paired-end reads. All of the RNA was converted into first-strand cDNA using the Mint cDNA synthesis kit, with a TRBC-specific oligonucleotide serving as the primer. All cDNA was treated with uracil-DNA glycosylase and then went through a first 18-cycle PCR with the universal primers M1SS and BC2_uni_R. Concerning the study's data processing: Each sample was normalized by randomly selecting 1 million high-quality reads, each carrying a distinct molecular identifier. Instead of being binned into consensus sequences, reads with shared molecular identifiers were discarded. MiTCR, set to a Q25 quality threshold and the strictest error-elimination algorithm, was used for CDR3 identification, clonotype clustering and error correction. A nonparametric unseen species model with Euler transformation was used to estimate lower-bound total TCR beta diversity. TCRdb trimmed the raw reads at Q25, called clones with MiXCR and kept productive beta chains. Entries that share a CDR3 protein sequence are merged under the most common genes and DNA. TCRdb, not the authors, supplied the V and J calls. The table for this sample lists over a million distinct CDR3 sequences; about 23% of them were counted only once. Clones ranked in the top ten supply approximately 0.75% of the sample.

The approximately 40 donors, aged about 6 to 100 years, were systemically healthy Caucasian individuals from Russia. Each donor gave 8 to 10 milliliters of peripheral blood, drawn into EDTA-treated Vacutainer tubes. Ficoll-Paque density-gradient centrifugation was used to isolate PBMCs, with at least 6 million per sample. Total RNA was extracted from PBMCs with Trizol reagent, with at least 5.5 micrograms obtained per sample. For every donor, flow cytometry on a PBMC aliquot measured the percentage of naive CD45RAhigh/CD27high T cells. Findings and caveats that apply to the study as a whole: Estimates of total diversity from one million sequenced T cells were regarded as lower bounds and underestimates. Because profiling used bulk unsorted PBMCs, naive and antigen-experienced compartments could not be compared conclusively. Observed TCR beta diversity per million T cells fell roughly linearly with age, and a significant reduction was already apparent by age roughly 40. Observed TCR beta diversity correlated strongly with the percentage of naive T cells measured by flow cytometry. Compared with the aged group, the long-lived group had more naive CD4+ T cells, fewer expanded clones and increased TCR diversity, suggesting age selection. The CMV infection status of donors was not known, potentially confounding age-related changes in expanded clonotypes.

Regarding this clonotype: The antigen this receptor binds is unknown. There are no base qualities to consult, and no much larger clone falls within one base.

The sample was also linked to a second study, of T cells of mothers and their children. The second paper states: Nine systemically healthy Caucasian individuals, comprising three mothers and their six children, were included as donors. cDNA synthesis consumed the entire amount of extracted RNA, loaded at about 1.5 ug RNA in each 15 ul reaction. In the second PCR, the M1S primer added sample barcodes and 2-4 random nucleotides. Over 10 million TCR beta CDR3 reads came from each mother, compared with around 3 million reads from each child. Thymic selection shapes the output of TCR recombination in a similar way in related and unrelated pairs, and inherited differences have a minor effect. Normalized repertoire overlap was always slightly but never significantly higher in related than unrelated mother-child pairs. Persistent microchimeric T cell clones were not detected, at a sensitivity of 85 to 100 clones per million clonotypes. Deep NGS was used in the study to compare the TCR beta repertoires of mothers and children and to look for features that separate related mother-child pairs from unrelated individuals. The mean age was roughly 36 +/- 4 years for the mothers and around 10 +/- 4 years for the children. After adapter ligation with NEBNext reagents, the libraries were sequenced on Illumina HiSeq 2000 with 100+100 nt paired-end reads. To prevent cross-contamination, the mother and child libraries were prepared one month apart and sequenced in separate runs. Between 500,000 and 2,000,000 distinct TCR beta clonotypes were identified per donor. Naive TCR beta clonotypes were estimated from low-frequency clonotypes matched to each donor's FACS-determined naive share, without sorting.

The sample taken for sequencing was blood. This sequence originates from a girl aged 2-9 years in good health. Recombination joined TRBV13 with TRBJ1-4, with 9 junctional bases fitting TRBD1. This receptor carries the CDR3 CASSFRDRENEKLFF. The DNA reads as follows: TGTGCCAGCAGCTTCCGGGACAGGGAAAATGAAAAACTGTTTTTT.